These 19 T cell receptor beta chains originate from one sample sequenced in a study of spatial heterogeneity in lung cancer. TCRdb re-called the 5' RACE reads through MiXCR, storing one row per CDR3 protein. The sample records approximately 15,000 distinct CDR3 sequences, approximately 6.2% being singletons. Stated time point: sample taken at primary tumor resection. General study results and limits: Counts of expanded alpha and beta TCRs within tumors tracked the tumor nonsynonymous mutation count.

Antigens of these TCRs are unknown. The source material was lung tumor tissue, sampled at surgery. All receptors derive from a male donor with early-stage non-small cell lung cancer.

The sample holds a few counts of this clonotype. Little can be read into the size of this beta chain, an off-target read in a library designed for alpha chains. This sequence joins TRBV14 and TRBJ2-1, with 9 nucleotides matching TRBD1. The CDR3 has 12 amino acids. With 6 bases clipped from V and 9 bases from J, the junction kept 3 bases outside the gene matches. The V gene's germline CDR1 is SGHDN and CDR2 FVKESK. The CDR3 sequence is CASSTGGGEQFF. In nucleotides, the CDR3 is TGTGCCAGCAGTACAGGGGGCGGTGAGCAGTTCTTC. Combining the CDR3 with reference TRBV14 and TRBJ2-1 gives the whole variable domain EAGVTQFPSHSVIEKGQTVTLRCDPISGHDNLYWYRRVMGKEIKFLLHFVKESKQDESGMPNNRFLAERTGGTYSTLKVQPAELEDSGVYFCASSTGGGEQFFGPGTRLTVL.

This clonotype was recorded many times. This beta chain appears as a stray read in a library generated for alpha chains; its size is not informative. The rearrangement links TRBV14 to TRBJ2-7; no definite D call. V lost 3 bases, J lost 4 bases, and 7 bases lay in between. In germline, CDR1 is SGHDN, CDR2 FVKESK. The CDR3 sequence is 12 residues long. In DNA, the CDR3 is TGTGCCAGCAGCCATGCGCGGTACGAGCAGTACTTC. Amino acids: CASSHARYEQYF. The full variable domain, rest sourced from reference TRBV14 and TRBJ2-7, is EAGVTQFPSHSVIEKGQTVTLRCDPISGHDNLYWYRRVMGKEIKFLLHFVKESKQDESGMPNNRFLAERTGGTYSTLKVQPAELEDSGVYFCASSHARYEQYFGPGTRLTVT.

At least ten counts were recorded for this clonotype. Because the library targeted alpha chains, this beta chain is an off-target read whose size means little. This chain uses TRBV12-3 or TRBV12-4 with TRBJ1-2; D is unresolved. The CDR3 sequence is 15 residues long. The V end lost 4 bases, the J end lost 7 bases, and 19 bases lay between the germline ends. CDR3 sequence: CASSYQGPRRTGYTF. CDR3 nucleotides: TGTGCCAGCAGTTATCAAGGTCCCCGGAGGACTGGCTACACCTTC.

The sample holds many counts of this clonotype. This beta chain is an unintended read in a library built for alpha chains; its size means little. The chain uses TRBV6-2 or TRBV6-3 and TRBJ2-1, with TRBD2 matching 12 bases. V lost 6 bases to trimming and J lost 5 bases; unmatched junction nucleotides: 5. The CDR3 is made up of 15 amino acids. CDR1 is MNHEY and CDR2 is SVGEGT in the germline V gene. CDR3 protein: CASSRLAGDDNEQFF. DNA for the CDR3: TGTGCCAGCAGCCGACTAGCGGGGGACGACAATGAGCAGTTCTTC.

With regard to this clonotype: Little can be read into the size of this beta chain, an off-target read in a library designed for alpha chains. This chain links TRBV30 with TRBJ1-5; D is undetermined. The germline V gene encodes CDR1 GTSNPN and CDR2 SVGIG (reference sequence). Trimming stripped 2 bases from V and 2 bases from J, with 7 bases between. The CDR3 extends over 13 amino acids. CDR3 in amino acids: CAWSLPGNQPQHF. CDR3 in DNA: TGTGCCTGGAGTTTACCAGGCAATCAGCCCCAGCATTTT.

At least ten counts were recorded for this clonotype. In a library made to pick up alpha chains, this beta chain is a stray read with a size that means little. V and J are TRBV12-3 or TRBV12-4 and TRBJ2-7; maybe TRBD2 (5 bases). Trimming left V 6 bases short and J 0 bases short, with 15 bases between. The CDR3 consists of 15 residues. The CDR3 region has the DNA TGTGCCAGCAGCCGAATAGGACTTAGCTCCTACGAGCAGTACTTC. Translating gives CASSRIGLSSYEQYF.

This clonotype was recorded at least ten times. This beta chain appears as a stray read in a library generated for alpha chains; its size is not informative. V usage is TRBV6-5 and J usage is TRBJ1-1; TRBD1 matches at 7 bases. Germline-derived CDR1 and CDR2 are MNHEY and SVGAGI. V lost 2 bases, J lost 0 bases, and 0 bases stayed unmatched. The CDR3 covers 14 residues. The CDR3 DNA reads TGTGCCAGCAGTTACAGGGGGCTGAACACTGAAGCTTTCTTT. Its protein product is CASSYRGLNTEAFF.

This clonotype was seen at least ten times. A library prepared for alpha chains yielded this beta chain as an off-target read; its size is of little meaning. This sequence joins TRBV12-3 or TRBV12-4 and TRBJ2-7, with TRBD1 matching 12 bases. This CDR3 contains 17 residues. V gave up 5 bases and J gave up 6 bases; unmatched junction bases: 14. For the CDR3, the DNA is TGTGCCAGCAGTCCAGGCAATGTAGGGACAGGGGGCTTCGAGCAGTACTTC. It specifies CASSPGNVGTGGFEQYF.

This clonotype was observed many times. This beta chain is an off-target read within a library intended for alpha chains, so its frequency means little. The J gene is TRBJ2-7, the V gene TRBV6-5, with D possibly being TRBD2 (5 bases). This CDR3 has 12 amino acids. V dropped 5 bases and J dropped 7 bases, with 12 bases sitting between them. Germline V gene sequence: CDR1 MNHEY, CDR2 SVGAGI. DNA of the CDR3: TGTGCCAGCAGTGCCCCGGGATGGGAGCAGTACTTC. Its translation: CASSAPGWEQYF.

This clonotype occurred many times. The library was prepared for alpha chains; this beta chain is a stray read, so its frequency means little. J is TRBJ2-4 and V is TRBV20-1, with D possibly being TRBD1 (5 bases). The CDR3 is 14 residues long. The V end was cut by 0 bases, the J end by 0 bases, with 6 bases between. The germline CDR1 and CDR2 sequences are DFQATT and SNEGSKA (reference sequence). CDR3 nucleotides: TGCAGTGCTAGAGAGGGGCAAGCCAAAAACATTCAGTACTTC. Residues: CSAREGQAKNIQYF.

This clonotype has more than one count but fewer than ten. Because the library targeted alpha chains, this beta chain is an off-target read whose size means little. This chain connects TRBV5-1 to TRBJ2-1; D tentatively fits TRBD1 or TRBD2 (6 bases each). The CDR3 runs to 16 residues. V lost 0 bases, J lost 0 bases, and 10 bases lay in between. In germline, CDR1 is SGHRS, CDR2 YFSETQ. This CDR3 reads CASSLEGGSSYNEQFF. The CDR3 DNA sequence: TGCGCCAGCAGCTTGGAGGGGGGAAGCTCCTACAATGAGCAGTTCTTC.

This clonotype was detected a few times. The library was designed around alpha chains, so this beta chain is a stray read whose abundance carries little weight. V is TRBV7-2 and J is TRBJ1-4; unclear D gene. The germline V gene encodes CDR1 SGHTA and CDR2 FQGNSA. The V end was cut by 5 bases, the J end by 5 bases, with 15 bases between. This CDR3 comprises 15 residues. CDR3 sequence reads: CASSLTGQINEKLFF. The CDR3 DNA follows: TGTGCCAGCAGCCTAACGGGTCAGATAAATGAAAAACTGTTTTTT.

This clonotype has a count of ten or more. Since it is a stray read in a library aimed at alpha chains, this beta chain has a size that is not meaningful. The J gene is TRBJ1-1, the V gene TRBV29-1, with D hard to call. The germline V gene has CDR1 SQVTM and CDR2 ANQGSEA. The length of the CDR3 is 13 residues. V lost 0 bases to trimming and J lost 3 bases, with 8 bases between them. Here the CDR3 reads CSVEEGRYTEAFF. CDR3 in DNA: TGCAGCGTTGAAGAGGGCCGCTACACTGAAGCTTTCTTT.

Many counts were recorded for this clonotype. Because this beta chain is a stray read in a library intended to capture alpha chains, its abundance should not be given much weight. The CDR3 DNA reads as TGCAGCGTTGAAAGGGGGGGGGTTTCCACTGAAGCTTTCTTT. Translated, it gives CSVERGGVSTEAFF. The V gene is TRBV29-1, the J gene TRBJ1-1; TRBD1 is a possible D gene (6 bases). Germline V gene sequence: CDR1 SQVTM, CDR2 ANQGSEA. The CDR3 length is 14 residues. The V and J ends lost 2 bases and 4 bases respectively, with 14 bases between them. Combining the CDR3 with reference TRBV29-1 and TRBJ1-1 gives the whole variable domain SAVISQKPSRDICQRGTSLTIQCQVDSQVTMMFWYRQQPGQSLTLIATANQGSEATYESGFVIDKFPISRPNLTFSTLTVSNMSPEDSSIYLCSVERGGVSTEAFFGQGTRLTVV.

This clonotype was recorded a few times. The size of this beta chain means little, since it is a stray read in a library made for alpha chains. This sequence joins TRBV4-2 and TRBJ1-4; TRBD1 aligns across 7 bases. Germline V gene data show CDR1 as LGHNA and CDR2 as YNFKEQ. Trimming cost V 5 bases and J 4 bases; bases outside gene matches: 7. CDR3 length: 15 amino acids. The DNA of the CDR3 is TGTGCCAGCAGCTCAGGACAGGCGATTAATGAAAAACTGTTTTTT. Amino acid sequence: CASSSGQAINEKLFF.

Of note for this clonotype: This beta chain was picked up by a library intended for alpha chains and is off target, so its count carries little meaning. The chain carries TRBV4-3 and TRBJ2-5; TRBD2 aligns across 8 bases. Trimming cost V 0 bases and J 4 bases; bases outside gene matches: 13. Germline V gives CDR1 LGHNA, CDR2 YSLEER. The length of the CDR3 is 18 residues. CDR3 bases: TGCGCCAGCAGCCAAGATAGGAGACTAGATGCGGGAGGAGAGACCCAGTACTTC. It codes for CASSQDRRLDAGGETQYF.

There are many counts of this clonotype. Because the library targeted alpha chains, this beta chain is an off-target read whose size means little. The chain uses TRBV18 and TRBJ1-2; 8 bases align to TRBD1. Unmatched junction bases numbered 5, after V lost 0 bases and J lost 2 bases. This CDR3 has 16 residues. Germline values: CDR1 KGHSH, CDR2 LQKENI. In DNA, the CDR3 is TGTGCCAGCTCACCACCAGTGTGGACAGGGAACTATGGCTACACCTTC. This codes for CASSPPVWTGNYGYTF.

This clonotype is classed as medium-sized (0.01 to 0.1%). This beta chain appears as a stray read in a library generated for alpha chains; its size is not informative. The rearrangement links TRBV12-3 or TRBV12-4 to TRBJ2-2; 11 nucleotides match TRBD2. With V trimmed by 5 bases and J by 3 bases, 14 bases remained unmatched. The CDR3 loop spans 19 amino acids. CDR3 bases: TGTGCCAGCAGTCCCCATCTAGCGGGAGGACCCACTGACACCGGGGAGCTGTTTTTT. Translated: CASSPHLAGGPTDTGELFF.

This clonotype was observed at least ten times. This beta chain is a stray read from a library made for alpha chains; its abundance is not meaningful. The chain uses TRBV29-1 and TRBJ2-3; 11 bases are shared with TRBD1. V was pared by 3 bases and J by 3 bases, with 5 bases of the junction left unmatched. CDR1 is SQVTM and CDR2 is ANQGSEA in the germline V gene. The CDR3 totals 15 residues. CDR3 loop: CSVEGTGGRTDTQYF. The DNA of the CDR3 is TGCAGCGTTGAGGGGACAGGGGGAAGGACAGATACGCAGTATTTT.